One and the same sample provided the 21 T cell receptor beta chains below, sequenced in a study of cytomegalovirus exposure and HLA in healthy donors. The primer mix had 60 Vbeta and 13 Jbeta primers. Assay: immunoSEQ multiplex PCR; the TCRdb copy retains only in-frame clones and omits some. This table holds about 160,000 clones, roughly 72% found once. Sequencing input: PBMCs. Every receptor here comes from a man in his forties in good health and CMV-seropositive.

The chain joins TRBV29-1 to TRBJ1-2; D might be TRBD1 (6 bases). Looked up from germline, CDR1 is SQVTM and CDR2 is ANQGSEA. Trimming shortened V by 7 bases and J by 3 bases, and 12 bases separated the two germline ends. The CDR3 totals 12 residues. CDR3 coding DNA: TGCAGCGCCGTGACAGGCGACTATGGCTACACCTTC. Translation: CSAVTGDYGYTF. Based on the CDR3 plus reference TRBV29-1 and TRBJ1-2, the full variable domain is SAVISQKPSRDICQRGTSLTIQCQVDSQVTMMFWYRQQPGQSLTLIATANQGSEATYESGFVIDKFPISRPNLTFSTLTVSNMSPEDSSIYLCSAVTGDYGYTFGSGTRLTVV.

This clone has just a few counts. V gene TRBV14 combines with J gene TRBJ1-1; D gene uncertain. The V end lost 4 bases, the J end lost 0 bases, and 6 bases lay between the germline ends. CDR1 SGHDN and CDR2 FVKESK come from the germline V gene. There are 13 residues in the CDR3. The CDR3 loop reads CASSRVMNTEAFF. The CDR3 DNA follows: TGTGCCAGCAGCCGAGTGATGAACACTGAAGCTTTCTTT.

The V call is TRBV2, the J call TRBJ2-5; TRBD1 matches at 7 bases. This CDR3 is 14 amino acids long. CDR1 is SNHLY, CDR2 FYNNEI, per germline. The ends lost 6 bases at V and 4 bases at J; junction bases unmatched: 8. CDR3 coding DNA: TGTGCCAGCAGCCCCTCGGCAGGGGGAGAGACCCAGTACTTC. Translated: CASSPSAGGETQYF.

The chain has TRBV29-1 and TRBJ2-7; D not resolved. Between the trimmed V and J ends, which lost 3 bases and 2 bases, there was a span of 11 bases. There are 13 residues in the CDR3. Germline lookup yields CDR1 SQVTM and CDR2 ANQGSEA. CDR3 sequence (DNA): TGCAGCGTTGAGTCGCAGGAAACCTACGAGCAGTACTTC. Residues: CSVESQETYEQYF.

The chain uses TRBV7-9 and TRBJ1-2, with a tentative D call TRBD1 (5 bases). Looked up from germline, CDR1 is SEHNR and CDR2 is FQNEAQ (reference sequence). With 5 bases removed from V and 6 bases from J, the gap between germline ends came to 16 bases. The CDR3 sequence is 14 residues long. In DNA form, the CDR3 reads TGTGCCAGCAGCCAAGGCGGGAGGGGCCATGGCTACACCTTC. This encodes CASSQGGRGHGYTF.

The J gene is TRBJ2-5, the V gene TRBV5-1, with TRBD1 matching 9 bases. Germline values: CDR1 SGHRS, CDR2 YFSETQ. Germline trimming cut 0 bases from V and 6 bases from J; bases unmatched to any gene: 6. The CDR3 spans 15 residues. The DNA of the CDR3 is TGCGCCAGCAGCTTGGGGGAGGACAGGGGTCAGACCCAGTACTTC. The encoded protein is CASSLGEDRGQTQYF.

Here the CDR3 DNA reads TGTGCCAGCAGCCCCCGGACAGGGGGTGAGGATTCACCCCTCCACTTT. It translates to CASSPRTGGEDSPLHF. The rearrangement links TRBV9 to TRBJ1-6, with 10 bases lining up with TRBD1. Germline CDR1 SGDLS, CDR2 YYNGEE. The CDR3 loop spans 16 amino acids. The ends lost 4 bases at V and 8 bases at J; junction bases unmatched: 9.

The chain combines TRBV10-1 with TRBJ1-4; 9 nucleotides agree with TRBD1. J lost 8 bases, V lost 4 bases, and 14 bases had no gene match. From germline, CDR1 is WNHNN and CDR2 SYGVQD (reference sequence). The length of the CDR3 is 17 residues. The CDR3 sequence is CASSGDKMDRGGEKLFF. In DNA, the CDR3 is TGCGCCAGCAGTGGGGATAAGATGGACAGGGGAGGGGAAAAACTGTTTTTT.

For the CDR3, the DNA is TGTGCCAGCAGCTCCGACAGGGGAAATGAAAAACTGTTTTTT. Translating it yields CASSSDRGNEKLFF. The chain couples TRBV7-2 to TRBJ1-4; 8 bases fit TRBD1. CDR1 is SGHTA and CDR2 is FQGNSA in the germline V gene. This CDR3 is built from 14 residues. The J segment lost 5 bases and the V segment lost 4 bases, leaving 3 bases of the junction unmatched.

The chain joins TRBV7-6 to TRBJ2-3; D is unresolved. The CDR3 covers 13 residues. Germline CDR1 is SGHVS and CDR2 is FNYEAQ. Trimming stripped 3 bases from V and 9 bases from J, with 13 bases between. CDR3 sequence: CASSFEWQSTQYF. The CDR3 DNA sequence: TGTGCCAGCAGCTTCGAATGGCAGTCGACGCAGTATTTT.

J is TRBJ1-1 and V is TRBV19, with D possibly matching TRBD1 (6 bases). Germline loops: CDR1 LNHDA, CDR2 SQIVND (reference sequence). This CDR3 region has 14 residues. The V and J ends lost 7 bases and 6 bases respectively, with 18 bases between them. The CDR3 DNA sequence: TGTGCCAGTACCGCCGGCCAGGGGACGGCTGAAGCTTTCTTT. This sequence encodes CASTAGQGTAEAFF.

V gene TRBV7-2 combines with J gene TRBJ1-3; D possibly corresponds to TRBD1 (5 bases). This CDR3 has 16 amino acids. CDR1 is SGHTA, CDR2 FQGNSA, per germline. Between the trimmed V and J ends, which lost 1 base and 0 bases, there was a span of 10 bases. The CDR3 sequence is CASSLGPRGSGNTIYF. The CDR3 bases are TGTGCCAGCAGCTTAGGGCCAAGGGGCTCTGGAAACACCATATATTTT.

V usage is TRBV7-9 and J usage is TRBJ1-2, with D possibly being TRBD1 (6 bases). Per the germline V gene, CDR1 is SEHNR and CDR2 is FQNEAQ (reference sequence). With 1 base removed from V and 3 bases from J, the gap between germline ends came to 6 bases. CDR3 length: 13 residues. The CDR3 is CASSLGTDYGYTF. The CDR3 DNA follows: TGTGCCAGCAGCTTAGGGACAGACTATGGCTACACCTTC.

V gene TRBV5-4 combines with J gene TRBJ1-1; 9 nucleotides line up with TRBD1. Unmatched junction bases numbered 9, after V lost 0 bases and J lost 0 bases. CDR3 length: 18 amino acids. CDR1 and CDR2 from the germline V gene are SGHNT and YYREEE (reference sequence). The CDR3 region is CASSLVGTGYNMNTEAFF. CDR3 DNA: TGTGCCAGCAGCTTGGTGGGGACAGGGTATAACATGAACACTGAAGCTTTCTTT.

This clone has only a few counts. This chain links TRBV29-1 with TRBJ1-2; D is undetermined. Per the germline V gene, CDR1 is SQVTM and CDR2 is ANQGSEA. Trimming removed 2 bases at V and 8 bases at J, with 12 bases between. The CDR3 totals 12 residues. The CDR3 coding sequence is TGCAGCGTTGAACCTGCGGGATTCGGCTACACCTTC. It translates to CSVEPAGFGYTF.

This chain uses TRBV6-6 with TRBJ1-3, with D tentatively TRBD1 (5 bases). CDR1 is MNHNY and CDR2 is SVGAGI in the germline V gene (reference sequence). Trimming took off 4 bases at V and 2 bases at J, with 9 bases between the two ends. This CDR3 comprises 14 residues. CDR3 DNA sequence: TGTGCCAGCAGTTCCAGGGAAACTGGAAACACCATATATTTT. This codes for CASSSRETGNTIYF.

This rearrangement joins TRBV7-3 to TRBJ2-3; 8 positions match TRBD1. CDR3 length equals 16 residues. Germline lookup yields CDR1 SGHTA and CDR2 FQGTGA. The ends lost 2 bases at V and 2 bases at J; junction bases unmatched: 6. CDR3 in DNA: TGTGCCAGCAGCTTAGGTCAGGGGGCGGCCACAGATACGCAGTATTTT. Translated, it gives CASSLGQGAATDTQYF.

The chain recombines TRBV9 with TRBJ2-3, with a possible D match to TRBD1 (6 bases). CDR3 length equals 14 residues. Germline CDR1 is SGDLS and CDR2 is YYNGEE. Trimming stripped 0 bases from V and 1 base from J, with 6 bases between. The CDR3 loop is CASSVEGGTDTQYF. In DNA, the CDR3 is TGTGCCAGCAGCGTAGAGGGGGGCACAGATACGCAGTATTTT.

J is TRBJ2-7 and V is TRBV4-3, with D hard to call. CDR1 and CDR2 from the germline V gene are LGHNA and YSLEER. V lost 2 bases and J lost 2, with 13 bases in between. The CDR3 is 15 amino acids. CDR3 in DNA: TGCGCCAGCAGCCAATCGGGTAGAGGTCCCTACGAGCAGTACTTC. Translated: CASSQSGRGPYEQYF.

V and J are TRBV25-1 and TRBJ2-2; 9 bases fit TRBD1. Germline assignment: CDR1 MGHDK and CDR2 SYGVNS. V lost 5 bases to trimming and J lost 6 bases; unmatched junction nucleotides: 4. The CDR3 consists of 14 residues. The CDR3 region is CASSPTGGAGELFF. CDR3 coding DNA: TGTGCCAGCAGTCCGACAGGGGGGGCCGGGGAGCTGTTTTTT.

The V gene is TRBV7-9, the J gene TRBJ1-4; TRBD1 is a possible D gene (5 bases). V lost 1 base, J lost 5 bases, and 11 bases lay in between. The CDR3 covers 15 residues. The V gene's germline CDR1 is SEHNR and CDR2 FQNEAQ (reference sequence). The CDR3 region has the DNA TGTGCCAGCAGCTTAGGGGGCCAGCGCAATGAAAAACTGTTTTTT. Its protein product is CASSLGGQRNEKLFF.